This note documents a single TCR beta chain sequence. No antigen is known for it. CDR3 length: 18 amino acids. Germline CDR1 is WSHSY and CDR2 is SAAADI. Germline trimming cut 3 bases from V and 3 bases from J; bases unmatched to any gene: 14. Primers included in the PCR were 60 Vbeta and 13 Jbeta primers. Profiling relied on immunoSEQ multiplex PCR, and the TCRdb table lists in-frame clones only, not all of them. The sample shows 150,000 to 200,000 clones, around 75% of them seen only once. The sample comes from a study of cytomegalovirus exposure and HLA in healthy donors. The study, taken as a whole, reports: A prior analysis recorded that most TCR beta V segments were productive about 87% or about 30% of the time.

At the time of sampling, donors were nominally healthy, though unrecorded immune exposures were likely. The chain links TRBV10-2 to TRBJ2-1, with TRBD2 matching 7 bases. The source material was PBMCs. The clonotype was recovered from a female donor in good health and CMV-seronegative. The CDR3 here is CASSDPHGRGSFYNEQFF. CDR3 DNA: TGCGCCAGCAGTGATCCCCATGGGCGGGGGTCTTTCTACAATGAGCAGTTCTTC.